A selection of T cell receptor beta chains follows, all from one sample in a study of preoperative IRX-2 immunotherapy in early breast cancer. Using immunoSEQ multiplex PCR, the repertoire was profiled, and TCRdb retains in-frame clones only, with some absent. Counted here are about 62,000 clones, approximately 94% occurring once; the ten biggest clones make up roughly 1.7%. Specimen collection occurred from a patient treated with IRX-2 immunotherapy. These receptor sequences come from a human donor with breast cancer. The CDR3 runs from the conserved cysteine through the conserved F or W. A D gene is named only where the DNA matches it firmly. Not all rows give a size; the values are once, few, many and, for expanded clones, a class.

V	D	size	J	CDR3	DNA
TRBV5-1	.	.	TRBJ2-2	CASSLLVKTGELFF	TGCGCCAGCAGCTTGTTGGTCAAGACCGGGGAGCTGTTTTTT
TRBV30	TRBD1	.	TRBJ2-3	CAWRRDRGRDTQYF	TGTGCCTGGAGGCGGGACAGGGGAAGAGATACGCAGTATTTT
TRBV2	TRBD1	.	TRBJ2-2	CASSGTGIPGELFF	TGTGCCAGCAGTGGGACAGGGATACCCGGGGAGCTGTTTTTT
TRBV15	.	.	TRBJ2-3	CATSRLGQNTDTQYF	TGTGCCACCAGCAGATTAGGACAGAACACAGATACGCAGTATTTT
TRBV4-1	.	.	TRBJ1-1	CASSQDGVLLGAFF	TGCGCCAGCAGCCAAGATGGGGTGCTTCTGGGGGCTTTCTTT
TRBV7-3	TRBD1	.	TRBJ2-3	CASSTTGGADTQYF	TGTGCCAGCAGCACCACAGGGGGCGCAGATACGCAGTATTTT
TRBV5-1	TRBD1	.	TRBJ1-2	CASSFFGQGATGYTF	TGCGCCAGCAGCTTTTTTGGACAGGGGGCGACTGGCTACACCTTC
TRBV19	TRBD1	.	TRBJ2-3	CASSTSATGGADTQYF	TGTGCCAGTAGTACCTCGGCGACAGGGGGCGCAGATACGCAGTATTTT
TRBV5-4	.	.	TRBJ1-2	CASRSDFDYGYTF	TGTGCCAGCAGGTCGGACTTTGACTATGGCTACACCTTC
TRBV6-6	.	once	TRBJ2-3	CASRHLTSSDTQYF	TGTGCCAGCAGACACCTGACTAGTTCAGATACGCAGTATTTT
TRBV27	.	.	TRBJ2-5	CASSPFGGYTETQYF	TGTGCCAGCAGTCCCTTCGGGGGTTACACCGAGACCCAGTACTTC
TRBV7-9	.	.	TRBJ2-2	CASSFSLSDVGELFF	TGTGCCAGCAGCTTCTCCTTGTCGGACGTCGGGGAGCTGTTTTTT
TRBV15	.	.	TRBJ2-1	CATRNNYNNEQFF	TGTGCCACCAGGAATAACTACAACAATGAGCAGTTCTTC
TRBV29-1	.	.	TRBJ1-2	CSVANDLGYTF	TGCAGCGTCGCCAATGATCTGGGCTACACCTTC
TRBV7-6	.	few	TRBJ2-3	CASSLEGGRPDTQYF	TGTGCCAGCAGCTTAGAGGGGGGGCGGCCAGATACGCAGTATTTT
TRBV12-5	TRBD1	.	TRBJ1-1	CASGLVLPTGATEAFF	TGTGCTAGTGGTTTGGTACTTCCCACAGGGGCCACTGAAGCTTTCTTT
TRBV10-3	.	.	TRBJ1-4	CAITRQEKLFF	TGTGCCATCACCCGACAGGAAAAACTGTTTTTT
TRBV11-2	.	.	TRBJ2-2	CASSPTTTNTGELFF	TGTGCCAGCAGCCCGACGACTACGAACACCGGGGAGCTGTTTTTT
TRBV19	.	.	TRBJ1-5	CASSTSAPVQRNQPQHF	TGTGCCAGTAGTACATCGGCGCCAGTTCAGCGCAATCAGCCCCAGCATTTT
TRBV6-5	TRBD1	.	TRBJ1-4	CASSYRGQEKLFF	TGTGCCAGCAGCTACAGGGGGCAAGAAAAACTGTTTTTT
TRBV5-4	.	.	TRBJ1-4	CASSSGPAEKLFF	TGTGCCAGCAGCTCCGGGCCGGCCGAAAAACTGTTTTTT
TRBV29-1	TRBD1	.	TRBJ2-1	CSVALHRDRAYNEQFF	TGCAGCGTTGCCCTGCATCGGGACAGGGCCTACAATGAGCAGTTCTTC
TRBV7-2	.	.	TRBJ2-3	CASSRFPMDTGTDTQYF	TGTGCCAGCAGCCGCTTCCCAATGGACACCGGCACAGATACGCAGTATTTT
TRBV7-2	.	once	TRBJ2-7	CASSPGIFLTYEQYF	TGTGCCAGCAGCCCGGGGATTTTTTTAACCTACGAGCAGTACTTC
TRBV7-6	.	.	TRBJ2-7	CASSLTGEGEQYF	TGTGCCAGCAGCTTAACGGGAGAAGGGGAGCAGTACTTC
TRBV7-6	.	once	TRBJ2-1	CASHSGNEQFF	TGTGCCTCCCACTCGGGGAATGAGCAGTTCTTC
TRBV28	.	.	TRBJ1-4	CASNSPTNEKLFF	TGTGCCAGCAACTCCCCAACTAATGAAAAACTGTTTTTT
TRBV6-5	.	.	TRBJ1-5	CASSYGTGGPQHF	TGTGCCAGCAGTTACGGAACGGGCGGGCCCCAGCATTTT
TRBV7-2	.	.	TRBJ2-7	CASSPSGYEQYF	TGTGCCAGCAGCCCTAGTGGGTACGAGCAGTACTTC
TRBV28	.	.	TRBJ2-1	CASSSTTSSYYNEQFF	TGTGCCAGCAGCTCCACCACTAGTTCTTACTACAATGAGCAGTTCTTC
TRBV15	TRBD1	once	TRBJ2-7	CATSRGLQGSEQYF	TGTGCCACCAGCAGAGGCCTACAGGGGAGCGAGCAGTACTTC
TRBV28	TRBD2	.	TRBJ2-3	CASRGSGFTDTQYF	TGTGCCAGCAGGGGTAGCGGGTTCACAGATACGCAGTATTTT
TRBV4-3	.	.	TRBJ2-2	CASSQVISPGVRTVTGELFF	TGCGCCAGCAGCCAAGTCATTTCACCCGGAGTCAGAACGGTCACCGGGGAGCTGTTTTTT
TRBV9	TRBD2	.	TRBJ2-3	CASSVGTAGTSGYTDTQYF	TGTGCCAGCAGCGTAGGCACCGCCGGGACTAGCGGGTATACAGATACGCAGTATTTT
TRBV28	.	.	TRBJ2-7	CATRGSGTYEQYF	TGTGCCACCCGGGGTAGCGGCACCTACGAGCAGTACTTC
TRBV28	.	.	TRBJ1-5	CASSPTLGLYSNQPQHF	TGTGCCAGCAGTCCGACACTTGGTCTTTATAGCAATCAGCCCCAGCATTTT
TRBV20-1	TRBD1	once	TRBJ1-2	CSAGTVGGYTF	TGCAGTGCCGGGACAGTCGGTGGCTACACCTTC
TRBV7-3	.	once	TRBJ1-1	CASSRGMNTEAFF	TGTGCCAGCAGTAGGGGCATGAACACTGAAGCTTTCTTT
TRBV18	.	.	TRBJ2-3	CASSPLLISTDTQYF	TGTGCCAGCTCTCCCCTGTTGATTAGCACAGATACGCAGTATTTT
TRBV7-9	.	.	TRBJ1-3	CASSLVVPPDRNTIYF	TGTGCCAGCAGCTTAGTTGTTCCGCCCGATCGAAACACCATATATTTT
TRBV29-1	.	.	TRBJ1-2	CSVERVRNYGYTF	TGCAGCGTTGAAAGGGTCAGGAACTATGGCTACACCTTC
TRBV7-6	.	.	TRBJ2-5	CASSLDNEETQYF	TGTGCCAGCAGCTTAGACAATGAGGAGACCCAGTACTTC
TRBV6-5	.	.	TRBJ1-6	CASKPRVTSPLHF	TGTGCCAGCAAACCCAGGGTTACTTCACCCCTCCACTTT
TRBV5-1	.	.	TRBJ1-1	CASSLFPRDGMNTEAFF	TGCGCCAGCAGCTTGTTCCCAAGGGACGGAATGAACACTGAAGCTTTCTTT
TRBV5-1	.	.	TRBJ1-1	CASSPTAGAGAEAFF	TGCGCCAGCAGCCCAACTGCCGGGGCTGGGGCTGAAGCTTTCTTT
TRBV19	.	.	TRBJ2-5	CASSPRGGTQYF	TGTGCCAGTAGTCCTCGAGGGGGGACCCAGTACTTC
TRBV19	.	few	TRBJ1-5	CASTEGWGFNQPQHF	TGTGCCAGTACCGAGGGGTGGGGCTTCAATCAGCCCCAGCATTTT
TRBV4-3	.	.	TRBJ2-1	CASSVQGLGYNEQFF	TGCGCCAGCAGCGTACAGGGTTTGGGGTACAATGAGCAGTTCTTC
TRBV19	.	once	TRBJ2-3	CASSTRGGSDTQYF	TGTGCCAGTAGTACCCGAGGGGGTTCAGATACGCAGTATTTT
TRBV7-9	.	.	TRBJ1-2	CASSLGQPDGYTF	TGTGCCAGCAGCTTGGGGCAGCCTGACGGCTACACCTTC
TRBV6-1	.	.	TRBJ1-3	CASSAAIF	TGTGCCAGCAGTGCGGCGATTTTT